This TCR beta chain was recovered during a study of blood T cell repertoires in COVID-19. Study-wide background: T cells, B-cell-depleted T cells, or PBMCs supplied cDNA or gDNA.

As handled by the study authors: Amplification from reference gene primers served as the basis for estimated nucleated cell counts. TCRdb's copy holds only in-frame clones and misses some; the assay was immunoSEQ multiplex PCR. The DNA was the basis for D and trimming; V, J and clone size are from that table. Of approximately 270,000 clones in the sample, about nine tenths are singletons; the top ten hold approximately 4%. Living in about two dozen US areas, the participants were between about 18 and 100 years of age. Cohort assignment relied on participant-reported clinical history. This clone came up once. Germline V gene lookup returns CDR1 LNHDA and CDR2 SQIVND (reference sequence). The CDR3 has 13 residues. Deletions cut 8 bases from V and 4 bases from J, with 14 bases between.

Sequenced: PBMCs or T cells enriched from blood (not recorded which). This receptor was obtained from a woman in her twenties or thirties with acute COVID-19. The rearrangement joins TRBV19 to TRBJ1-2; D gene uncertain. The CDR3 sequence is CASRMDGVYGYTF. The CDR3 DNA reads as TGTGCCAGTCGAATGGACGGGGTCTATGGCTACACCTTC.